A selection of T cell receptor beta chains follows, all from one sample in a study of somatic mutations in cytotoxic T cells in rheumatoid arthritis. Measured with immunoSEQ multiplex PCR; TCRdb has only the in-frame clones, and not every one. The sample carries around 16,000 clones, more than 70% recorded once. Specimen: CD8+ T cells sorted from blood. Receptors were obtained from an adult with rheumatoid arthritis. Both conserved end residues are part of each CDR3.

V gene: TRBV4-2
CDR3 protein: CASSPDREGTEAFF

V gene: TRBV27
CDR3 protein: CASSFGTADTQYF

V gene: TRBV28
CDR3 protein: CASSFQTGTVSNQPQHF

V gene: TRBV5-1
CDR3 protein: CASSLDIYEQYF

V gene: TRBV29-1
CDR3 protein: CSVAADGYTF

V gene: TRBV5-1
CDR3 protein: CATMDTGELFF

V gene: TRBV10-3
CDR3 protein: CAIGNRDPGANVLTF

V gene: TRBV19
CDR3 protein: CATQPGPGELFF

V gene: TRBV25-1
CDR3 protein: CASSEAGGKDTQYF

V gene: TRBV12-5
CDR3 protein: CASGFFGTSGYEQYF

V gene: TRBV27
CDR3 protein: CASSHLLAGGAHEQYF

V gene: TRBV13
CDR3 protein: CASSAAPPTDTQYF

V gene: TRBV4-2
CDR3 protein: CASSQVEAGWEQYF

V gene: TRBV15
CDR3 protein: CATSRDSHTEQFF

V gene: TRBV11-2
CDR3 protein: CASSLVWSETQYF

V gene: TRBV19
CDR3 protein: CASSIGAVGHSF

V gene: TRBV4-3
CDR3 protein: CASSQYNSGQGNYGYTF

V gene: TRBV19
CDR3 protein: CASSTGTSGSFYEQYF

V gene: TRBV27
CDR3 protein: CASSFTGTGSEQYF

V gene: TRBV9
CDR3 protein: CARGGEQYF

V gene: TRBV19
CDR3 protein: CASSTGLREEQFF

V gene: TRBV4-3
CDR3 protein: CASSQEWGHHTEAFF

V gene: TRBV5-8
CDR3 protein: CASSRLTGKEQYF

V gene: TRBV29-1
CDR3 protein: CSGHGQAQSPGNEQFF

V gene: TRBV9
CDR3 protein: CASSVPLAGVSTGELFF

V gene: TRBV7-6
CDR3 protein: CASSLDLTDTQYF

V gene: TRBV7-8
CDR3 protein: CASSLVWTTYNEQFF

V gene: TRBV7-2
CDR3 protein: CASIRTGANYGYTF

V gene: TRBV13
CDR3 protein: CASSLTGDHPFRQFF

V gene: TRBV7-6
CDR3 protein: CASSLESVSYNEQFF

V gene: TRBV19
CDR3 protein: CASQSGRDMRGNTEAFF

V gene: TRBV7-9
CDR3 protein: CASSLGGPVIGGYTF

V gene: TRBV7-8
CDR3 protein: CASSLGVRDEQYF

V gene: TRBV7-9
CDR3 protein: CASSDRKPSYEQYF

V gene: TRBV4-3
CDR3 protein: CASSQDRGTGGGAGQINYGYTF

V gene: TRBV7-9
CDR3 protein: CASSLFPQDRSSYEQYF